A single sample is the source of the 7 T cell receptor beta chains below, sequenced in a study of response to subunit inactivated influenza vaccine. TCRdb itself ran the RT-PCR reads through MiXCR, one entry per CDR3 protein. The table records approximately 680,000 distinct CDR3 sequences, around 16% of them present only once. The material was PBMCs from blood, obtained about 11 days after vaccination. The receptors were gathered from a man aged 50 to 59 who received an inactivated influenza vaccine.

This chain uses TRBV6-6 with TRBJ2-7, with D unresolved. CDR1 is MNHNY, CDR2 SVGAGI, per germline (reference sequence). V was shortened by 4 bases and J by 4 bases, with 11 bases between the two germline ends. The CDR3 extends over 13 amino acids. CDR3 sequence: CASSSTPLYEQYF. The CDR3 DNA follows: TGTGCCAGCAGTTCCACCCCACTTTACGAGCAGTACTTC.

The chain has TRBV7-9 and TRBJ2-7, with 7 bases aligning to TRBD2. The CDR3 contains 16 residues. Germline V gives CDR1 SEHNR, CDR2 FQNEAQ (reference sequence). Germline trimming cut 2 bases from V and 0 bases from J; bases unmatched to any gene: 7. The CDR3 DNA sequence: TGTGCCAGCAGCTTACACGGGGGGACCTTCTCCTACGAGCAGTACTTC. Amino acids: CASSLHGGTFSYEQYF.

The V gene is TRBV20-1, the J gene TRBJ2-1; 8 nucleotides line up with TRBD2. With 3 bases clipped from V and 7 bases from J, the junction kept 8 bases outside the gene matches. The CDR3 runs 14 residues. Germline CDR1 is DFQATT and CDR2 is SNEGSKA (reference sequence). The CDR3 sequence: CSASGRAIRNEQFF. As DNA, the CDR3 is TGCAGTGCTAGCGGGAGGGCTATTAGGAATGAGCAGTTCTTC.

This clonotype was observed many times. The chain recombines TRBV4-1 with TRBJ2-5; D tentatively reads TRBD1 or TRBD2 (7 bases each). There are 15 residues in the CDR3. The germline V and J ends were trimmed by 4 bases and 5 bases, with 17 bases remaining between them. The germline V gene has CDR1 MGHRA and CDR2 YSYEKL. The CDR3 protein is CASSLPGGARETQYF. In DNA, the CDR3 is TGCGCCAGCAGCCTACCAGGGGGGGCGAGGGAGACCCAGTACTTC.

A few counts support this clonotype. CDR3 coding DNA: TGTGCCAGCAGCCCGACGGACAGGGTACACGAGCAGTACTTC. This gives the protein CASSPTDRVHEQYF. The chain carries TRBV3-1 and TRBJ2-7; 8 bases line up with TRBD1. CDR3 length: 14 residues. The germline gives CDR1 LGHDT, CDR2 YNNKEL (reference sequence). The V and J ends lost 4 bases and 5 bases, in that order; junction bases with no gene match: 7.

The CDR3 region is CSATPGVPNAEAFF. CDR3 DNA sequence: TGCAGTGCTACTCCAGGAGTCCCAAACGCTGAAGCTTTCTTT. This sequence joins TRBV20-1 and TRBJ1-1; the D is unclear. This CDR3 contains 14 residues. Per germline, CDR1 DFQATT and CDR2 SNEGSKA (reference sequence). V shed 4 bases and J shed 6 bases, with 18 bases lying between them.

This clonotype was counted only a few times. The chain has TRBV25-1 and TRBJ2-7, with 12 bases that match TRBD2. Per germline, CDR1 MGHDK and CDR2 SYGVNS. The CDR3 contains 17 residues. V dropped 3 bases and J dropped 5; count of bases not matched to a gene: 11. CDR3 protein: CASSEQPSLAGGDEQYF. The CDR3 DNA sequence: TGTGCCAGCAGTGAGCAGCCCTCACTAGCGGGGGGCGACGAGCAGTACTTC.